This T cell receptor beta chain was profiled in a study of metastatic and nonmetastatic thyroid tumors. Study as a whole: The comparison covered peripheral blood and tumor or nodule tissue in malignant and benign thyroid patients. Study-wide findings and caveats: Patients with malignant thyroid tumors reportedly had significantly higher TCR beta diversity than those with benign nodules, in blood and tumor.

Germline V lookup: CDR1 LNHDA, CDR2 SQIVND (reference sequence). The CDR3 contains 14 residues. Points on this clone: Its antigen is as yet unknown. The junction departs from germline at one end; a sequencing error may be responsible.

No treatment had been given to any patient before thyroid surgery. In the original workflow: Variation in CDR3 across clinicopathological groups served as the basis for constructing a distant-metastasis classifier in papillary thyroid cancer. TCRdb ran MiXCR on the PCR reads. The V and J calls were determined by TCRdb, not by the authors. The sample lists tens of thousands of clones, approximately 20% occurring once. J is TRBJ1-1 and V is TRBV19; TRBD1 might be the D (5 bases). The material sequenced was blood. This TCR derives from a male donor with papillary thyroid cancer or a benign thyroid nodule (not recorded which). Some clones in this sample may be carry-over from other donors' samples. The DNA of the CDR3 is TGTGCCAGTAGGGGGCGGGGGTTGAACACTGCAGCTTTCTTT. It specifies CASRGRGLNTAAFF.